The source of this T cell receptor beta chain is a study of cytomegalovirus exposure and HLA in healthy donors. Notes on this clone: Its specificity is not known.

With 60 Vbeta and 13 Jbeta primers, the PCR was carried out. Only in-frame clones appear in the TCRdb table, and some are missing; sequencing was by immunoSEQ multiplex PCR. The sample shows around 70,000 clones, approximately 80% of them seen only once. Study-wide results and caveats: Most CMV-associated TCR beta chains appeared HLA-restricted in a later analysis. Sequencing likely produced, as an artifact, a cluster of highly shared sequence variants. Through in vitro validation, three CMV-associated chains were shown to be specific for CMV antigens. Some V segments could not be told apart, so they were left out, TRBV6-2 and TRBV6-3 among them.

CDR1 MDHEN and CDR2 SYDVKM come from the germline V gene. This CDR3 has 14 amino acids. Trimming shortened V by 5 bases and J by 0 bases, and 10 bases separated the two germline ends. The receptor comes from a woman aged 35 to 49 in good health and CMV-seropositive. Sequences were obtained from PBMCs. The V call is TRBV28, the J call TRBJ1-1; a possible D gene is TRBD1 (6 bases). CDR3 in DNA: TGTGCCAGCAGTCCCGGACAGATGAACACTGAAGCTTTCTTT. This translates into CASSPGQMNTEAFF.